The 27 T cell receptor beta chains below all came from one sample that was sequenced in a study of blood T cell repertoires in COVID-19. This table comes from immunoSEQ multiplex PCR, and its TCRdb copy is limited to in-frame clones, with some not included. The sample lists about 63,000 clones, roughly four fifths occurring once. The material sequenced was peripheral blood. The receptor set was obtained from a human donor in a cohort sampled during active COVID-19.

The V and J genes are TRBV6-7 and TRBJ2-1, with 8 bases fitting TRBD2. TRBV6-7 belongs to the ORF category, with a function that is uncertain. V lost 7 bases to trimming and J lost 7 bases; unmatched junction nucleotides: 12. This CDR3 is 15 amino acids long. The CDR3 DNA reads TGTGCCAGCACCCAACCGGGGGGGGGCGGGAATGAGCAGTTCTTC. Translated, it gives CASTQPGGGGNEQFF.

This clone was seen more than once but under ten times. The V call is TRBV4-1, the J call TRBJ2-7; unclear D gene. V was cut by 0 bases and J by 5 bases, with 14 bases left in between. The V gene's germline CDR1 is MGHRA and CDR2 YSYEKL. The CDR3 is 15 amino acids. CDR3 amino acids: CASSQELVFVNEQYF. DNA of the CDR3: TGCGCCAGCAGCCAAGAATTAGTTTTCGTCAACGAGCAGTACTTC.

This clone has more than one count but fewer than ten. The J gene is TRBJ2-2, the V gene TRBV5-4, with 14 bases that match TRBD2. Germline loops: CDR1 SGHNT, CDR2 YYREEE (reference sequence). The CDR3 has 17 amino acids. The V gene end was trimmed by 4 bases and the J gene end by 4 bases; junction bases not matched to a gene: 6. As DNA, the CDR3 is TGTGCCAGCAGCCCACGACTAGCGGGAGGGAGCACCGGGGAGCTGTTTTTT. This translates into CASSPRLAGGSTGELFF.

The chain combines TRBV3-1 (or the pseudogene TRBV3-2) with TRBJ1-2; TRBD1 aligns across 11 bases. Trimming removed 4 bases from V and 1 base from J; junction bases left unmatched: 5. Germline CDR1 is LGHDT and CDR2 is YNNKEL (reference sequence). The CDR3 has 16 amino acids. The CDR3 bases are TGTGCCAGCAGCCCCACCGGGACAGGGGGTAACTATGGCTACACCTTC. This codes for CASSPTGTGGNYGYTF.

The genes are TRBV9 and TRBJ1-2; D possibly corresponds to TRBD1 (5 bases). The germline gives CDR1 SGDLS, CDR2 YYNGEE. The CDR3 is made up of 15 amino acids. V lost 3 bases, J lost 0 bases, and 12 bases lay in between. CDR3 nucleotide sequence: TGTGCCAGCAGCGACCAGGGACTTCCTAACTATGGCTACACCTTC. Translating it yields CASSDQGLPNYGYTF.

V gene TRBV21-1 combines with J gene TRBJ2-7; the table gives TRBD1 as D, unverified against the DNA. TRBV21-1 is flagged as a pseudogene. This CDR3 is built from 14 residues. CDR3 amino acids: CASRGKGTLIEQYF. DNA of the CDR3: TGTGCCAGCAGGGGGAAAGGGACATTGATCGAGCAGTACTTC.

The CDR3 DNA reads as TGTGCCAGCAGCTTGCCCAACCAGGGGAGTCGTGGCTACACCTTC. This translates into CASSLPNQGSRGYTF. This chain joins TRBV5-6 and TRBJ1-2, with D possibly being TRBD1 (6 bases). Trimming shortened V by 1 base and J by 7 bases, and 17 bases separated the two germline ends. This CDR3 has 15 amino acids. Germline CDR1 reads SGHDT; CDR2 reads YYEEEE.

The chain employs TRBV4-3 and TRBJ2-7; 7 bases are a match to TRBD1. CDR1 is LGHNA and CDR2 is YSLEER in the germline V gene. The CDR3 contains 15 residues. The V gene end was trimmed by 0 bases and the J gene end by 1 base; junction bases not matched to a gene: 3. CDR3 sequence (DNA): TGCGCCAGCAGCCAAGAGGGGACAGCATCCTACGAGCAGTACTTC. It specifies CASSQEGTASYEQYF.

This clone was counted only a few times. This sequence joins TRBV27 and TRBJ2-7; the D gene is possibly TRBD2 (5 bases). Between the trimmed V and J ends, which lost 4 bases and 7 bases, there was a span of 11 bases. The CDR3 runs to 12 residues. Germline CDR1 and CDR2: MNHEY and SMNVEV (reference sequence). The CDR3 bases are TGTGCCAGCAGTTCTAGTGGCGGGGAGCAGTACTTC. Translating gives CASSSSGGEQYF.

This chain links TRBV29-1 with TRBJ1-2; D uncertain. Germline CDR1 reads SQVTM; CDR2 reads ANQGSEA. Trimming cost V 4 bases and J 1 base, with 19 bases left between them. The length of the CDR3 is 16 residues. CDR3 protein: CSVGANPKRFNYGYTF. The CDR3 coding sequence is TGCAGCGTTGGAGCAAACCCCAAACGCTTTAACTATGGCTACACCTTC. Together with reference TRBV29-1 and TRBJ1-2, the CDR3 gives the full variable domain: SAVISQKPSRDICQRGTSLTIQCQVDSQVTMMFWYRQQPGQSLTLIATANQGSEATYESGFVIDKFPISRPNLTFSTLTVSNMSPEDSSIYLCSVGANPKRFNYGYTFGSGTRLTVV.

The chain combines TRBV7-9 with TRBJ2-7; 8 nucleotides agree with TRBD1. V dropped 1 base and J dropped 4; count of bases not matched to a gene: 12. This CDR3 is 17 amino acids long. Germline V CDR1 and CDR2: SEHNR, FQNEAQ (reference sequence). The CDR3 here is CASSLVGQGRSLYEQYF. The CDR3 DNA reads as TGTGCCAGCAGCTTAGTTGGACAGGGCCGATCCTTGTACGAGCAGTACTTC. Combining the CDR3 with reference TRBV7-9 and TRBJ2-7 gives the whole variable domain DTGVSQNPRHKITKRGQNVTFRCDPISEHNRLYWYRQTLGQGPEFLTYFQNEAQLEKSRLLSDRFSAERPKGSFSTLEIQRTEQGDSAMYLCASSLVGQGRSLYEQYFGPGTRLTVT.

The chain carries TRBV28 and TRBJ2-1; 8 nucleotides match TRBD2. Germline-derived CDR1 and CDR2 are MDHEN and SYDVKM. The CDR3 loop spans 15 amino acids. V was pared by 4 bases and J by 10 bases, with 12 bases of the junction left unmatched. The CDR3 region is CASSWGLVGRGEQFF. The CDR3 DNA reads TGTGCCAGCAGTTGGGGACTAGTGGGGAGGGGCGAGCAGTTCTTC.

This chain connects TRBV12-3 or TRBV12-4 to TRBJ1-1, with D unclear. The CDR3 totals 13 residues. Trimming removed 2 bases at V and 5 bases at J, with 9 bases between. The CDR3, as DNA: TGTGCCAGCAGTTTAAAAAGGGAGACTGAAGCTTTCTTT. Residues: CASSLKRETEAFF.

The V call is TRBV29-1, the J call TRBJ2-7; 9 bases are shared with TRBD1. The CDR3 is made up of 14 amino acids. Germline assignment: CDR1 SQVTM and CDR2 ANQGSEA. V was pared by 7 bases and J by 2 bases, with 9 bases of the junction left unmatched. The CDR3, as DNA: TGCAGCGCCACTCCGGGACAGGGCGCCTACGAGCAGTACTTC. Translating it yields CSATPGQGAYEQYF.

The V gene is TRBV7-2, the J gene TRBJ2-5, with 12 bases matching TRBD2. V shed 5 bases, J shed 2 bases, and the junction held 6 bases outside the gene matches. Germline values: CDR1 SGHTA, CDR2 FQGNSA. This CDR3 contains 16 residues. The CDR3 nucleotides read TGTGCCAGCAGCCCTACTAGCGGGGGGTTACAAGAGACCCAGTACTTC. Its translation: CASSPTSGGLQETQYF. The full variable domain, rest sourced from reference TRBV7-2 and TRBJ2-5, is GAGVSQSPSNKVTEKGKDVELRCDPISGHTALYWYRQSLGQGLEFLIYFQGNSAPDKSGLPSDRFSAERTGGSVSTLTIQRTQQEDSAVYLCASSPTSGGLQETQYFGPGTRLLVL.

On this clone itself: The same CDR3 can be traced to other DNA sequences in this sample. The V gene is TRBV27, the J gene TRBJ1-2; 7 nucleotides agree with TRBD1. V gave up 2 bases and J gave up 6 bases; unmatched junction bases: 0. Germline V gene data show CDR1 as MNHEY and CDR2 as SMNVEV (reference sequence). This CDR3 is built from 12 residues. The CDR3 reads CASSLTGDGYTF. The CDR3 coding sequence is TGTGCCAGCAGTTTAACAGGGGATGGCTACACCTTC.

This sequence joins TRBV19 and TRBJ2-7; D unresolved. Germline V CDR1 and CDR2: LNHDA, SQIVND (reference sequence). Trimming removed 3 bases from V and 0 bases from J, with 9 bases in between. This CDR3 has 14 amino acids. The CDR3 sequence: CASSITRSSYEQYF. CDR3 nucleotides: TGTGCCAGTAGTATTACTCGGAGCTCCTACGAGCAGTACTTC.

V is TRBV6-4 and J is TRBJ2-2; D unresolved. Trimming left V 4 bases short and J 0 bases short, with 6 bases between. The CDR3 has 14 amino acids. In germline, CDR1 is MRHNA, CDR2 SNTAGT. The CDR3 region is CASSGLANTGELFF. DNA for the CDR3: TGTGCCAGCAGTGGGCTAGCGAACACCGGGGAGCTGTTTTTT.

This clone turned up a few times. The chain employs TRBV6-4 and TRBJ2-1; a weak D match, TRBD1 (5 bases). The CDR3 contains 13 residues. Germline lookup yields CDR1 MRHNA and CDR2 SNTAGT. Trimming took off 0 bases at V and 5 bases at J, with 5 bases between the two ends. CDR3 amino acids: CASSDSDNNEQFF. The CDR3 DNA reads TGTGCCAGCAGTGACTCGGACAACAATGAGCAGTTCTTC.

In nucleotides, the CDR3 is TGTGCCAGCAGTCCGCTTAATCAGGTGTCGAACACTGAAGCTTTCTTT. Translation gives CASSPLNQVSNTEAFF. This chain joins TRBV28 and TRBJ1-1; D ambiguous. Germline V gene data show CDR1 as MDHEN and CDR2 as SYDVKM. Trimming stripped 5 bases from V and 1 base from J, with 17 bases between. CDR3 size: 16 residues.

The V and J genes are TRBV30 and TRBJ1-2; D is possibly TRBD1 (5 bases). V lost 5 bases and J 8 bases, leaving 18 bases between the germline ends. The CDR3 has 13 residues. Germline values: CDR1 GTSNPN, CDR2 SVGIG (reference sequence). This CDR3 is CAWGPGVGGGYTF. As DNA, the CDR3 is TGTGCCTGGGGTCCCGGGGTTGGGGGGGGCTACACCTTC.

DNA of the CDR3: TGTGCCAGCAGTTACGGGACTAGTTGGGACGAGCAGTACTTC. This encodes CASSYGTSWDEQYF. The genes are TRBV6-2 or TRBV6-3 and TRBJ2-7; 8 nucleotides align to TRBD2. Trimming removed 2 bases from V and 5 bases from J; junction bases left unmatched: 5. CDR3 size: 14 residues. Germline V CDR1 and CDR2: MNHEY, SVGEGT.

The chain carries TRBV6-5 and TRBJ2-7; no firm D call. V lost 6 bases and J 3 bases, leaving 12 bases between the germline ends. The CDR3 has 13 residues. CDR1 is MNHEY and CDR2 is SVGAGI in the germline V gene. The CDR3 region is CASRKLDIYEQYF. The CDR3 DNA is TGTGCCAGCAGGAAGCTAGATATCTACGAGCAGTACTTC.

The V gene is TRBV4-1, the J gene TRBJ2-1; 7 bases align to TRBD1. J lost 0 bases, V lost 4 bases, and 6 bases had no gene match. Germline loops: CDR1 MGHRA, CDR2 YSYEKL. This CDR3 is 16 amino acids long. CDR3 amino acids: CASSPSQGISYNEQFF. The CDR3 DNA reads TGCGCCAGCAGCCCGTCACAGGGGATCTCCTACAATGAGCAGTTCTTC.

The chain is built from TRBV28 and TRBJ2-1, with D uncertain. Trimming left V 6 bases short and J 2 bases short, with 8 bases between. CDR1 MDHEN and CDR2 SYDVKM come from the germline V gene. CDR3 length equals 13 residues. The CDR3 region has the DNA TGTGCCAGCAGGACACCTCCCTACAATGAGCAGTTCTTC. Translated: CASRTPPYNEQFF.

V and J are TRBV5-8 and TRBJ2-3; D is perhaps TRBD2 (5 bases). Trimming left V 1 base short and J 5 bases short, with 14 bases between. The germline V gene encodes CDR1 SGHTS and CDR2 YDEGEE. The length of the CDR3 is 15 residues. The CDR3 loop is CASSLSKLVGDTQYF. The CDR3 DNA follows: TGTGCCAGCAGCTTGAGTAAACTAGTAGGAGATACGCAGTATTTT.

The chain employs TRBV2 and TRBJ1-5, with D possibly matching TRBD1 (5 bases). Germline CDR1 SNHLY, CDR2 FYNNEI. This CDR3 is 13 amino acids long. The CDR3 reads CAQQRDSNQPQHF. The CDR3 bases are TGTGCACAGCAGCGGGACAGCAATCAGCCCCAGCATTTT.